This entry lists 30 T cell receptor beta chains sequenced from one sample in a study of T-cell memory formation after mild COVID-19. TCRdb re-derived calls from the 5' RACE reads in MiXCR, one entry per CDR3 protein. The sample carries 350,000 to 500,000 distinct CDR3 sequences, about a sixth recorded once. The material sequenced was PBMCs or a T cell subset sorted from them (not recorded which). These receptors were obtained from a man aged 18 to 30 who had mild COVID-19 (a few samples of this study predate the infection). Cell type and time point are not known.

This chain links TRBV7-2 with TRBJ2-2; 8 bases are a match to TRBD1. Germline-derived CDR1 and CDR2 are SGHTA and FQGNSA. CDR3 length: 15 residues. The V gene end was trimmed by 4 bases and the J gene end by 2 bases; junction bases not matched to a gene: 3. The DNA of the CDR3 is TGTGCCAGCAGCTGGACAGGGACCAACACCGGGGAGCTGTTTTTT. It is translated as CASSWTGTNTGELFF.

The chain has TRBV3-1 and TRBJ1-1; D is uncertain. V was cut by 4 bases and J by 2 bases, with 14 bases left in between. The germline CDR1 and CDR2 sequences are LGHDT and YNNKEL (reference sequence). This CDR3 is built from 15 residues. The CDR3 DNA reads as TGTGCCAGCAGCCTGTCCCACGGGAGTAACACTGAAGCTTTCTTT. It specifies CASSLSHGSNTEAFF.

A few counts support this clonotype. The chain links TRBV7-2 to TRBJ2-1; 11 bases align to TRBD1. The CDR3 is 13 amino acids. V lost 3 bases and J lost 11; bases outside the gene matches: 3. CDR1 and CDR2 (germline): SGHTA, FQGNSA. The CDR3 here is CASSFGTGGKQFF. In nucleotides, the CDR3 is TGTGCCAGCAGCTTCGGGACAGGGGGGAAGCAGTTCTTC.

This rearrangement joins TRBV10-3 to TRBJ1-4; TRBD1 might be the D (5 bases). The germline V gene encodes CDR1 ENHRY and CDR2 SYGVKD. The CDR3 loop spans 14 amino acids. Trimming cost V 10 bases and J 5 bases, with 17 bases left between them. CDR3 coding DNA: TGTGCCACAACAGAGGGGATTAGGAATGAAAAACTGTTTTTT. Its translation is CATTEGIRNEKLFF.

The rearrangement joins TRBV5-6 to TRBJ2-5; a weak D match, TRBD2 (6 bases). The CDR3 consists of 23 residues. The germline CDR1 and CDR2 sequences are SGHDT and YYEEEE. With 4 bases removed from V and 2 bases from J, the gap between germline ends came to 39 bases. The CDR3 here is CASSPQRTIKRPSTADYQETQYF. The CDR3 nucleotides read TGTGCCAGCAGCCCCCAACGGACTATCAAGAGACCCAGTACAGCTGACTATCAAGAGACCCAGTACTTC.

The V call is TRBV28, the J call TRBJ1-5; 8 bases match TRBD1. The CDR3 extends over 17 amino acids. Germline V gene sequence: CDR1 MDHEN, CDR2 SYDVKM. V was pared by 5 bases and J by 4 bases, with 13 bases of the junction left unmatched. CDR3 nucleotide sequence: TGTGCCAGCAGTATAAGCAGGGGGCGGCCCGGGAATCAGCCCCAGCATTTT. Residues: CASSISRGRPGNQPQHF.

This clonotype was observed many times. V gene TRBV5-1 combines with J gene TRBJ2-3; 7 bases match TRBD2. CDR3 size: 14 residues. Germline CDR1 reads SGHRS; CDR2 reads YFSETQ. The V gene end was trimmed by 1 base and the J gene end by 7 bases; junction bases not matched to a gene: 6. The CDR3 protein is CASSLTSDGYTQYF. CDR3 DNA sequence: TGCGCCAGCAGCTTGACTAGCGACGGATATACGCAGTATTTT.

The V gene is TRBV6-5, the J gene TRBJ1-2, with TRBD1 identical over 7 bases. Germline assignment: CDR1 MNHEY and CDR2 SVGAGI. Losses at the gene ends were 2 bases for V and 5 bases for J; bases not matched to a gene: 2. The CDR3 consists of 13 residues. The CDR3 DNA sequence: TGTGCCAGCAGTTACACGGGACAGTATGGCTACACCTTC. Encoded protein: CASSYTGQYGYTF.

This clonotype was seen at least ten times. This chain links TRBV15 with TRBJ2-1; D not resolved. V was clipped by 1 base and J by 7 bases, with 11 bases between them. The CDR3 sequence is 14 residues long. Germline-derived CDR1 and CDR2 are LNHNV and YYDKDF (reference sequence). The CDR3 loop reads CATSRAPGRNEQFF. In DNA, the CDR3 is TGTGCCACCAGCAGAGCGCCTGGGCGGAATGAGCAGTTCTTC. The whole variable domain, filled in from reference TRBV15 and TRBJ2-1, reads DAMVIQNPRYQVTQFGKPVTLSCSQTLNHNVMYWYQQKSSQAPKLLFHYYDKDFNNEADTPDNFQSRRPNTSFCFLDIRSPGLGDTAMYLCATSRAPGRNEQFFGPGTRLTVL.

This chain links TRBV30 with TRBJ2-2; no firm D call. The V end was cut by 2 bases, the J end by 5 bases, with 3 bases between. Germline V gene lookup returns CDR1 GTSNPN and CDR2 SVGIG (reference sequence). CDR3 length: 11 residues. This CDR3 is CAWSWTGELFF. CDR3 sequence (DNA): TGTGCCTGGAGTTGGACCGGGGAGCTGTTTTTT.

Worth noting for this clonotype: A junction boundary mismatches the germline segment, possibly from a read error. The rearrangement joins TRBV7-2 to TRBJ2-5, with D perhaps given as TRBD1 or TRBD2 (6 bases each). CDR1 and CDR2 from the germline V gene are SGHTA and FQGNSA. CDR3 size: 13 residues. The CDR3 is CASSGGHQETKYF. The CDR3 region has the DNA TGTGCCAGCAGCGGGGGGCACCAAGAGACCAAGTACTTC. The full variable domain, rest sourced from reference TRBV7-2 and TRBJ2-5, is GAGVSQSPSNKVTEKGKDVELRCDPISGHTALYWYRQSLGQGLEFLIYFQGNSAPDKSGLPSDRFSAERTGGSVSTLTIQRTQQEDSAVYLCASSGGHQETKYFGPGTRLLVL.

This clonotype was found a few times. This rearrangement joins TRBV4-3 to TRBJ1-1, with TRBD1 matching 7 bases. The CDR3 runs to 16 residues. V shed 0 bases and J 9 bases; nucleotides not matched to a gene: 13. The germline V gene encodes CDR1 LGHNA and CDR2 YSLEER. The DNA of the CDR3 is TGCGCCAGCAGCCAAGATCTCACAGGGGCCCGATGGAAAGCTTTCTTT. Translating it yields CASSQDLTGARWKAFF.

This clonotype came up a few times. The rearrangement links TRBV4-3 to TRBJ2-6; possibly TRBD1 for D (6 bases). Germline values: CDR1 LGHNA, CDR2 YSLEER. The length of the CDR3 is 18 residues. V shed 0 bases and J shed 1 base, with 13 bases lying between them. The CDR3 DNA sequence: TGCGCCAGCAGCCAAGATTACGTAACAGGGTCTGGGGCCAACGTCCTGACTTTC. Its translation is CASSQDYVTGSGANVLTF.

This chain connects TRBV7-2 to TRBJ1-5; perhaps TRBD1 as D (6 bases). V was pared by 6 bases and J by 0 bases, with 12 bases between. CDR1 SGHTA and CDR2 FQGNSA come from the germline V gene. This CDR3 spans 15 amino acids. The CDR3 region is CASSLGQTSNQPQHF. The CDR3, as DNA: TGTGCCAGCAGTCTAGGACAGACTAGCAATCAGCCCCAGCATTTT.

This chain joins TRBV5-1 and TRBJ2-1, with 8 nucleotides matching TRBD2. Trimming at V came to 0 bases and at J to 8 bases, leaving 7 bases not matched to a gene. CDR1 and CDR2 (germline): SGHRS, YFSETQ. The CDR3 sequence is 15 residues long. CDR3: CASSLVSGGLDEQFF. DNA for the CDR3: TGCGCCAGCAGCTTGGTTTCGGGGGGGCTTGATGAGCAGTTCTTC.

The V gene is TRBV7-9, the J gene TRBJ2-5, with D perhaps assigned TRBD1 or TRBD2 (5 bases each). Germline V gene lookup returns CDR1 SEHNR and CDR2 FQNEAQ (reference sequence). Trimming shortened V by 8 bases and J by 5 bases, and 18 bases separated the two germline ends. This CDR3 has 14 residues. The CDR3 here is CASCVPGPGETQYF. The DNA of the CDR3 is TGTGCCAGCTGCGTGCCGGGGCCAGGGGAGACCCAGTACTTC.

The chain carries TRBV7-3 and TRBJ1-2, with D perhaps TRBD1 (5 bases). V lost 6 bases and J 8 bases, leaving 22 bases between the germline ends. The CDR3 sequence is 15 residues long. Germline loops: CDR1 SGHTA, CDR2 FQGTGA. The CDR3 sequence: CASSPNSPHEGGYTF. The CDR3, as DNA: TGTGCCAGCAGTCCGAACTCACCCCACGAGGGGGGCTACACCTTC.

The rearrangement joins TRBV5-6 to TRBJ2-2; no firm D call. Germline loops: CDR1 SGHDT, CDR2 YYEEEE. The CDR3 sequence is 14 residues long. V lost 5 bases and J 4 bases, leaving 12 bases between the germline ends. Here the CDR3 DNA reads TGTGCCAGCAGTCGAGTAACCGGCACCGGGGAGCTGTTTTTT. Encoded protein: CASSRVTGTGELFF.

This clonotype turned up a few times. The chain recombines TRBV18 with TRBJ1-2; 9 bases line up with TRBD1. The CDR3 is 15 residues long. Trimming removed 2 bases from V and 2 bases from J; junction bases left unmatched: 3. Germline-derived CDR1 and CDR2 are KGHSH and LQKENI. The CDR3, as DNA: TGTGCCAGCTCACCAGGGACAGGGTGGAACTATGGCTACACCTTC. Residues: CASSPGTGWNYGYTF.

The CDR3 sequence is CSARAGYGKGRQPQHF. As DNA, the CDR3 is TGCAGTGCTAGAGCGGGGTACGGAAAGGGAAGACAGCCCCAGCATTTT. This sequence joins TRBV20-1 and TRBJ1-5; no clear D gene. Germline-derived CDR1 and CDR2 are DFQATT and SNEGSKA (reference sequence). CDR3 length: 16 amino acids. Trimming took off 1 base at V and 7 bases at J, with 20 bases between the two ends.

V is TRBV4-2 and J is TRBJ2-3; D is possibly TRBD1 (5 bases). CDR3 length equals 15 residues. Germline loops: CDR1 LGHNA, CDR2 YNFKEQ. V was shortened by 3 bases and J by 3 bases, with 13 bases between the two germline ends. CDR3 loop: CASSQVGAATDTQYF. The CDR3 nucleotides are TGTGCCAGCAGCCAGGTAGGGGCTGCTACAGATACGCAGTATTTT.

The CDR3 here is CASSQHTLGTGSPLHF. Here the CDR3 DNA reads TGTGCCAGCAGCCAACATACCCTGGGGACAGGGTCACCCCTCCACTTT. V is TRBV7-2 and J is TRBJ1-6, with 9 nucleotides matching TRBD1. This CDR3 comprises 16 residues. The V gene's germline CDR1 is SGHTA and CDR2 FQGNSA. The V and J ends lost 5 bases and 10 bases, in that order; junction bases with no gene match: 12.

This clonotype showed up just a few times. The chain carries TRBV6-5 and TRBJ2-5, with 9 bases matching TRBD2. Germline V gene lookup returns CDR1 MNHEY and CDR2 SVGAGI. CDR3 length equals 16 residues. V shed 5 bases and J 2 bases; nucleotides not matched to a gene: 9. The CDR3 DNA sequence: TGTGCCAGCAGTATCCTGGCTAGCGGGGATCAAGAGACCCAGTACTTC. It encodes CASSILASGDQETQYF.

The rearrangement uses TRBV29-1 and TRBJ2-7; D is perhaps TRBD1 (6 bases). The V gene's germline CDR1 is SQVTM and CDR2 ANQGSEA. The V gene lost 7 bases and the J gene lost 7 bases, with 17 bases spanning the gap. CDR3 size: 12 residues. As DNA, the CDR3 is TGCAGCGCTTGGGACACCTTCGGGGAGCAGTACTTC. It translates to CSAWDTFGEQYF.

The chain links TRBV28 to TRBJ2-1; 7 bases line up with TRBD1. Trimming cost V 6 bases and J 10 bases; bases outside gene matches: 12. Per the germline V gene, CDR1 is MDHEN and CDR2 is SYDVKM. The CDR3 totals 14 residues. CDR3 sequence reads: CASSYWTGRGEQFF. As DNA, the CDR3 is TGTGCCAGCAGCTACTGGACAGGTAGAGGCGAGCAGTTCTTC.

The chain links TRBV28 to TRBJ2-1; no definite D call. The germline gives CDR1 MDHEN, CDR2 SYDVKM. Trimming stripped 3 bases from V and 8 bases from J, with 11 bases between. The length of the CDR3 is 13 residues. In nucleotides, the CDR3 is TGTGCCAGCAGTTTCGACGCACTGGATGAGCAGTTCTTC. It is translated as CASSFDALDEQFF.

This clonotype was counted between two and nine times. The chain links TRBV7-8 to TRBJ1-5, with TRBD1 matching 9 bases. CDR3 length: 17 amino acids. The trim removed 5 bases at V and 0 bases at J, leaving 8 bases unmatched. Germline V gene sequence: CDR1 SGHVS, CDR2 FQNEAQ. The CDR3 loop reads CASSGSGTGFSNQPQHF. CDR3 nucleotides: TGTGCCAGCAGCGGGTCCGGGACAGGGTTTAGCAATCAGCCCCAGCATTTT.

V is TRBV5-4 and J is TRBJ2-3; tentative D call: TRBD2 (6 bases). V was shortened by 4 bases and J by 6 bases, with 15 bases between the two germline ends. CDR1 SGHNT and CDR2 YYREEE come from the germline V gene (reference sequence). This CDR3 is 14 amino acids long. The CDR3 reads CASSGRDSGDTQYF. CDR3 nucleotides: TGTGCCAGCAGCGGCCGGGACTCCGGGGATACGCAGTATTTT.

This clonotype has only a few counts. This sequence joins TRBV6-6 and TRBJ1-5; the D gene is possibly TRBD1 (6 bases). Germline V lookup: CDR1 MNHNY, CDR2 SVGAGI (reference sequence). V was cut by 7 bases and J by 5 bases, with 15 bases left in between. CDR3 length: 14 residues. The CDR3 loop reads CASKIQGVDQPQHF. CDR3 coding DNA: TGTGCCAGCAAAATACAGGGAGTAGATCAGCCCCAGCATTTT.

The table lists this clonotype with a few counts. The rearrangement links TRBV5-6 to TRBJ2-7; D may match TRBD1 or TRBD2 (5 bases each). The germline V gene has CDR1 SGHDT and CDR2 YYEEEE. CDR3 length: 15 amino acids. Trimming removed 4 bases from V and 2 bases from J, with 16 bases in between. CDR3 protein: CASSVLGDGTYEQYF. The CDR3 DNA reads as TGTGCCAGCAGCGTCCTCGGGGACGGAACCTACGAGCAGTACTTC.